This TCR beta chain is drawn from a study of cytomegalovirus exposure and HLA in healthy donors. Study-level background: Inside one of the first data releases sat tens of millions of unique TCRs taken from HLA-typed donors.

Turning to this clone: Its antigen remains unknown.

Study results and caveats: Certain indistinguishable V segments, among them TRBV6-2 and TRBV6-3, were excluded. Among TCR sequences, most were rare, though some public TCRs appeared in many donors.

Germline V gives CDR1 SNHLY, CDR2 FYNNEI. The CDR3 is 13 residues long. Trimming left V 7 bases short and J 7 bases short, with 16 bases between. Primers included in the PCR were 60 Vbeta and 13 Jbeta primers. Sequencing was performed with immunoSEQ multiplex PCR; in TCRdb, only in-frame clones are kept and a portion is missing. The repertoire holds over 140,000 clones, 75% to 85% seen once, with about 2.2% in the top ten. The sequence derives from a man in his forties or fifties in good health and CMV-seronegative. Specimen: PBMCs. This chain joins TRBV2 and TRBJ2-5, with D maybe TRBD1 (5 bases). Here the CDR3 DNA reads TGTGCCAGCATGACCCAACTCACAGGGACCCAGTACTTC. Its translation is CASMTQLTGTQYF.